This T cell receptor (beta chain) derives from a study of molecular identifiers for immune sequencing clone quantification. The bulk TCR libraries were made with methods described before and with listed TCR primers. TCRdb re-called the PCR reads through MiXCR, storing one row per CDR3 protein. This sample has some 680,000 distinct CDR3 sequences, with roughly 25% found just once. The CDR3 consists of 14 residues. CDR1 LGHNA and CDR2 YSLEER come from the germline V gene. V was clipped by 5 bases and J by 6 bases; unmatched bases: 9. Study outcomes and limitations: Effector cells kept over 99% of their molecules in clones above 20 RNA copies, while naive cells kept under 1% there.

The naive CD8 libraries originated from between roughly 17,000 and 1,000,000 sorted cells and drew on 10%, 30% or 50% RNA. To note about this clonotype: Its target is not known.

The sample taken for sequencing was naive CD8+ T cells from blood, with Jurkat cell RNA spiked in. Subset given: FACS-sorted CD8+CD4-CCR7+CD45RA+ naive T cells. The chain joins TRBV4-3 to TRBJ1-2; 7 bases are a match to TRBD1. This TCR came from a human donor in good health. Some libraries in this study had Jurkat cell RNA spiked in. The CDR3 is CASSSQGDWDGYTF. The CDR3 bases are TGCGCCAGCAGCTCGCAGGGGGATTGGGATGGCTACACCTTC.